A single sample is the source of the 3 T cell receptor beta chains below, sequenced in a study of blood T cell repertoires in COVID-19. Assay: immunoSEQ multiplex PCR; the TCRdb copy retains only in-frame clones and omits some. The sample consists of around 120,000 clones, approximately 90% of them appearing once. The sample comprised peripheral blood. Receptors originate from a human donor in a cohort sampled during active COVID-19.

As concerns this clone: This same CDR3 is encoded by further DNA sequences in the sample. V is TRBV2 and J is TRBJ2-3; 10 bases map to TRBD1. The CDR3 loop spans 14 amino acids. Germline V gives CDR1 SNHLY, CDR2 FYNNEI. V shed 5 bases and J 3 bases; nucleotides not matched to a gene: 2. This chain's CDR3 is CASSRDRGTDTQYF. CDR3 in DNA: TGTGCCAGCAGTAGGGACAGGGGAACAGATACGCAGTATTTT.

This sequence joins TRBV5-5 and TRBJ2-2, with TRBD1 as a possible D gene (6 bases). From germline, CDR1 is SGHKS and CDR2 YYEKEE (reference sequence). Trimming left V 3 bases short and J 7 bases short, with 13 bases between. CDR3 length: 14 amino acids. As DNA, the CDR3 is TGTGCCAGCAGCTATTACAGGGAAGTCGGGGAGCTGTTTTTT. As protein: CASSYYREVGELFF.

The chain combines TRBV12-3 or TRBV12-4 with TRBJ1-2; TRBD1 matches 9 bases. Trimming at V came to 5 bases and at J to 6 bases, leaving 4 bases not matched to a gene. CDR3 length: 13 residues. CDR3 protein: CASSQRDRDGYTF. CDR3 DNA sequence: TGTGCCAGCAGTCAGAGGGACAGGGATGGCTACACCTTC.